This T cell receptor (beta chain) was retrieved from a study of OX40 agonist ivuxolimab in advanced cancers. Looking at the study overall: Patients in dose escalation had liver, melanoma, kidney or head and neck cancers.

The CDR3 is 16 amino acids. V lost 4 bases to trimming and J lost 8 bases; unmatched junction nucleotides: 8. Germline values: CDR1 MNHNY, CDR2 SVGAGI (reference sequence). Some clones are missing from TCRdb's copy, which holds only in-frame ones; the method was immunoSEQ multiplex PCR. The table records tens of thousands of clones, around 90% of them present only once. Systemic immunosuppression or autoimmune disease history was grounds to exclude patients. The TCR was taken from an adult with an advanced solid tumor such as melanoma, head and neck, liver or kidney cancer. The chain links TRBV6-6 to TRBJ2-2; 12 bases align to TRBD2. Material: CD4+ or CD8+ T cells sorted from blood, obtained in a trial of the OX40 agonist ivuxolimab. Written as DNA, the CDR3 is TGTGCCAGCAGTTCTGGACTAGCGGGGACTACGGGGGAGCTGTTTTTT. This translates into CASSSGLAGTTGELFF.